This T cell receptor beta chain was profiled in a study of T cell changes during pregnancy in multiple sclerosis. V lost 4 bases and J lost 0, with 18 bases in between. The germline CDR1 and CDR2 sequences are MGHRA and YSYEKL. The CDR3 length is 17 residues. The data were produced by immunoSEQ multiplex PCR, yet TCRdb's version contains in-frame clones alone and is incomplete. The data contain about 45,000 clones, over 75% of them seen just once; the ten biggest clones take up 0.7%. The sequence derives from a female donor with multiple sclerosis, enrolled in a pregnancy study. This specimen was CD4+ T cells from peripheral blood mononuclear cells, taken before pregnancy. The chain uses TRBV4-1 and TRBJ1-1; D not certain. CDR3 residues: CASSPSVTRGLNTEAFF. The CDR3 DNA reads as TGCGCCAGCAGCCCCAGTGTCACGCGGGGATTGAACACTGAAGCTTTCTTT.